The source of this T cell receptor beta chain is a study of blood T cell repertoires in COVID-19 (TCRdb year 2020). Some background on the complete study: The collaborator samples originated in the United States, Italy and Spain and spanned the acute and convalescent phases of COVID-19. The repertoires were made available in a free public database intended to serve as a resource for research on the immune response to SARS-CoV-2. Samples came from the ongoing ImmuneRACE study (first 160 participants) plus 1,254 subjects from 6 global collaborators. The material from the prospective study consisted of cDNA or gDNA derived from T cells, B-cell-depleted T cells, or PBMCs. The dataset comprised deeply sampled blood TCRbeta repertoires from subjects exposed to, actively infected with, or recovered from COVID-19. The sample metadata nearly always contained a de-identified subject ID, COVID-19 status, age in years and sex. Where HLA class I and class II types were available, the types were taken from metadata supplied by the sample provider, not from assay-based typing.

The CDR3 has 13 amino acids, counting the end cysteine and phenylalanine. This entry keeps only the CDR3 DNA: 39 bases, framed from base 1. V lost 3 bases and J lost 3 bases; the stretch between them is 8 bases long. TCRbeta CDR3 regions were amplified from genomic DNA by means of the immunoSEQ Assay, a bias-controlled multiplex PCR. Processing in the source paper ran as follows. The number of nucleated cells in each sample was estimated from the amplification of reference gene primers within the assay. To quantify the absolute abundance of each unique TCRbeta CDR3 rearrangement, sequence reads were collapsed and filtered. Productive Simpson clonality was computed per sample as the square root of Simpson's diversity index over productive rearrangements. TCRdb took over this immuneACCESS table, retaining in-frame rearrangements with V and J assigned. Such tables are incomplete; in checked studies, under half of the missing clones stem from an unresolved V gene, and the remainder is unexplained. D and trimming come from the DNA, and the V and J calls and clone size come from that table. In all, the sample holds just over 80,000 clones, and approximately 81% of those were seen once. The ten largest clones capture roughly 40% of the sample.

Collaborating institutions collected whole blood in K2EDTA tubes following their own protocols. For TCRbeta analysis, collaborators shipped samples as frozen whole blood, isolated PBMCs, or DNA extracted from either of those sample types. What the research found in general, with its limitations: The amount of clinical and demographic metadata varied by source and participant and was provided uncurated.

Turning to this clone: The target of this receptor is not known. No qualities accompany the bases; no much larger clone lies one base away.

The chain was built from TRBV12-3 or TRBV12-4 and TRBJ1-2; a confident D gene designation cannot be given. The source is an elderly man with acute or convalescent COVID-19. Source material: peripheral blood. The CDR3 protein sequence reads: CASSFGQYYGYTF. The nucleotide sequence reads TGTGCCAGCAGTTTTGGGCAGTACTATGGCTACACCTTC.